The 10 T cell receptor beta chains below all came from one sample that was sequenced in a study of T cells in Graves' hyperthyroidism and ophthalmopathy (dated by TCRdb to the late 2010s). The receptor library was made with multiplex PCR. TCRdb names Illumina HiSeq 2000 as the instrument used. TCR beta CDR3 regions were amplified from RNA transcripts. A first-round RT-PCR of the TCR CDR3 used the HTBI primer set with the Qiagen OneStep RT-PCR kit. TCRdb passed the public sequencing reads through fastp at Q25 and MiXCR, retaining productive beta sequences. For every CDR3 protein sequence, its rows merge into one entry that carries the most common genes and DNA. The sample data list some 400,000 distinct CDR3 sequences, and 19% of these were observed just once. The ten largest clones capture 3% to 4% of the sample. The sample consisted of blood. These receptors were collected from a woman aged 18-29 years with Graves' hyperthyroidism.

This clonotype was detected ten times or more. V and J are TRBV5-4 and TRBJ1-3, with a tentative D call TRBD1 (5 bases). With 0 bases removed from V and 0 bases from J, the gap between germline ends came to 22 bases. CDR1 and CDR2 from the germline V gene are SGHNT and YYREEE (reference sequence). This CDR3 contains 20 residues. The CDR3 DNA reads TGTGCCAGCAGCTTGGGCGGTTTGGTAACAGGCCGTAGCTCTGGAAACACCATATATTTT. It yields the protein CASSLGGLVTGRSSGNTIYF.

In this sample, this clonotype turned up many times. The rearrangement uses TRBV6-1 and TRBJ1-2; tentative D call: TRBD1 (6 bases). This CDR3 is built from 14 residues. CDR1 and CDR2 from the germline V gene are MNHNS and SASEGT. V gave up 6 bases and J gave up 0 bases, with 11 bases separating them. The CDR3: CASSGTITNYGYTF. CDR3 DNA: TGTGCCAGCAGCGGGACAATCACTAACTATGGCTACACCTTC.

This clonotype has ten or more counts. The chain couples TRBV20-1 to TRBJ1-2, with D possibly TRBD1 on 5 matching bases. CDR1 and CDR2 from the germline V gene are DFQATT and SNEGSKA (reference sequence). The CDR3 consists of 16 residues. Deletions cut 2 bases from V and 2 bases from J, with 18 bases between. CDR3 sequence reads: CSARFARADANYGYTF. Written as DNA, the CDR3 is TGCAGTGCTAGATTTGCCAGGGCCGACGCAAACTATGGCTACACCTTC.

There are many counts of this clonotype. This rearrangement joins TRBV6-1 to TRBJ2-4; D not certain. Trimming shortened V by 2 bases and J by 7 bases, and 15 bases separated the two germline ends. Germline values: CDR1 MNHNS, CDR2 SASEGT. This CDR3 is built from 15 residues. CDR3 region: CASSEPGRTPNIQYF. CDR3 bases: TGTGCCAGCAGTGAACCGGGCCGAACCCCGAACATTCAGTACTTC.

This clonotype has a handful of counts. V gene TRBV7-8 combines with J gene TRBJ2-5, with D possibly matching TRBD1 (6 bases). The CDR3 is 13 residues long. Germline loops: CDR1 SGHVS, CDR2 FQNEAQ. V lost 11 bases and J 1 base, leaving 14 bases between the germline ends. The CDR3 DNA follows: TGTGCCGTGCGAGACAGGTTCCAAGAGACCCAGTACTTC. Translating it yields CAVRDRFQETQYF.

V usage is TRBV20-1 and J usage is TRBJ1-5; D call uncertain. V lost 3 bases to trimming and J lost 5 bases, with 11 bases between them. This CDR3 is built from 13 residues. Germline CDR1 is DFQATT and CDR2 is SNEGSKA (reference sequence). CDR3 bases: TGCAGTGCTAGTATCCCGGGTGATCAGCCCCAGCATTTT. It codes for CSASIPGDQPQHF.

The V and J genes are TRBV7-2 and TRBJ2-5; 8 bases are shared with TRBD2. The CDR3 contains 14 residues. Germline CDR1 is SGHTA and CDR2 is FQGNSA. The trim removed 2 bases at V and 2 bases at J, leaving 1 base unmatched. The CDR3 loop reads CASSLIAGQETQYF. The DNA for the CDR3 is TGTGCCAGCAGCTTAATAGCGGGGCAAGAGACCCAGTACTTC. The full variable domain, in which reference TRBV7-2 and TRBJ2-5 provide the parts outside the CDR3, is GAGVSQSPSNKVTEKGKDVELRCDPISGHTALYWYRQSLGQGLEFLIYFQGNSAPDKSGLPSDRFSAERTGGSVSTLTIQRTQQEDSAVYLCASSLIAGQETQYFGPGTRLLVL.

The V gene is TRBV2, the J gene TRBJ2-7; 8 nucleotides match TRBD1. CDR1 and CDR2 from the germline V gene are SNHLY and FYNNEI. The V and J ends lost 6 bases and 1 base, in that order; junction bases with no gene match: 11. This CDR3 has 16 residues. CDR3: CASRDRTGTVSYEQYF. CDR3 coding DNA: TGTGCCAGCAGAGATAGGACAGGGACGGTTTCCTACGAGCAGTACTTC. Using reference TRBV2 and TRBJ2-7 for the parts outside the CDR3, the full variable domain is EPEVTQTPSHQVTQMGQEVILRCVPISNHLYFYWYRQILGQKVEFLVSFYNNEISEKSEIFDDQFSVERPDGSNFTLKIRSTKLEDSAMYFCASRDRTGTVSYEQYFGPGTRLTVT.

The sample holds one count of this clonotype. The CDR3 here is CASSSTGLRPQHF. In DNA, the CDR3 is TGTGCCAGCAGTTCGACAGGGTTAAGGCCCCAGCATTTT. The V and J genes are TRBV6-2 or TRBV6-3 and TRBJ1-5, with 7 bases matching TRBD1. V shed 4 bases and J 9 bases; nucleotides not matched to a gene: 6. Germline V CDR1 and CDR2: MNHEY, SVGEGT. CDR3 length: 13 amino acids.

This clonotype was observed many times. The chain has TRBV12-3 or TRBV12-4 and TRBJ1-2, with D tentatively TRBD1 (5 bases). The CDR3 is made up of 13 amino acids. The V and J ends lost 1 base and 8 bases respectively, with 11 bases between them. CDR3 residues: CASSLGGIGGYTF. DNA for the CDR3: TGTGCCAGCAGTTTAGGGGGCATTGGAGGCTACACCTTC.